This T cell receptor beta chain was captured by sequencing in a study of T cells in Graves' hyperthyroidism and ophthalmopathy. Turning to this clonotype: The target antigen is unknown.

Broader study findings: Most thyroid clonotypes with frequency above 0.001 were detected in blood.

Researchers took RNA transcripts and amplified the TCR beta CDR3 regions from them. RT-PCR in the first round (using the HTBI primer set) targeted the TCR CDR3. TCRdb re-called the multiplex PCR reads with MiXCR, one entry per CDR3 protein. The sample has 610,000 or so distinct CDR3 sequences, more than 45% seen once. The CDR3 sequence is 15 residues long. V lost 4 bases and J lost 2; bases outside the gene matches: 6. Germline V lookup: CDR1 SGHVS, CDR2 FQNEAQ. The clonotype comes from a woman younger than 30 with Graves' hyperthyroidism. The sample was peripheral blood or thyroid tissue (not recorded which). The chain combines TRBV7-8 with TRBJ2-5; 8 bases are a match to TRBD1. CDR3 loop: CASSSPGTGQETQYF. DNA for the CDR3: TGTGCCAGCAGCTCCCCCGGGACAGGACAAGAGACCCAGTACTTC.